Listed below are T cell receptor beta chains from one sample, sequenced in a study of T cell responses to AZD1222 COVID-19 vaccine. Profiled with immunoSEQ multiplex PCR; TCRdb holds only in-frame clones, not every one. The data contain approximately 120,000 clones, more than 70% of them seen just once; the ten biggest clones take up approximately 4.7%. The specimen was peripheral blood, collected 28 days after the second AZD1222 dose. The receptors were gathered from an adult who received the AZD1222 COVID-19 vaccine. Each CDR3 is given with its conserved first and last residue. A D gene is named only where the DNA matches it firmly. The listing skips clone size in some rows; elsewhere it reads once, few, many or a size class.

CDR3aa	CDR3nt	d_gene	j_gene	abundance	v_gene
CASSLQAVKLFF	TGTGCCAGCAGCTTGCAGGCGGTAAAACTGTTTTTT	.	TRBJ1-4	.	TRBV11-2
CASSLGEGTTQETQYF	TGTGCCAGCAGCTTGGGGGAAGGGACTACCCAAGAGACCCAGTACTTC	TRBD2	TRBJ2-5	.	TRBV5-8
CASSYRNNSPLHF	TGTGCCAGCAGTTACCGTAACAATTCACCCCTCCACTTT	.	TRBJ1-6	.	TRBV6-5
CASSSWTGSRSPLHF	TGCGCCAGCAGCTCCTGGACAGGGAGCCGCTCACCCCTCCACTTT	TRBD1	TRBJ1-6	.	TRBV5-1
CASVEANYGYTF	TGTGCCAGCGTGGAAGCTAACTATGGCTACACCTTC	.	TRBJ1-2	few	TRBV7-9
CASSPNGEYSNSPLHF	TGCGCCAGCAGCCCAAATGGAGAATACAGCAATTCACCCCTCCACTTT	.	TRBJ1-6	.	TRBV4-1
CASSHPGQGVAGANVLTF	TGTGCCAGCTCACATCCGGGACAGGGGGTAGCTGGGGCCAACGTCCTGACTTTC	TRBD1	TRBJ2-6	.	TRBV18
CASSPDQSYGYTF	TGTGCCAGCAGCCCGGACCAGAGCTATGGCTACACCTTC	.	TRBJ1-2	.	TRBV7-9
CASSHEPKEGGTEAFF	TGTGCCAGCAGCCATGAGCCCAAAGAAGGAGGCACTGAAGCTTTCTTT	.	TRBJ1-1	.	TRBV7-2
CASSQEDRGLGAFF	TGTGCCAGCAGCCAAGAAGACAGGGGGCTGGGGGCTTTCTTT	TRBD1	TRBJ1-1	.	TRBV3-1/TRBV3-2
CASSQTVGGSPLHF	TGTGCCAGCAGCCAAACAGTCGGGGGTTCACCCCTCCACTTT	.	TRBJ1-6	.	TRBV7-3
CASRRVENYGYTF	TGTGCCAGCAGGCGGGTAGAAAACTATGGCTACACCTTC	.	TRBJ1-2	few	TRBV4-2
CASRGLPWDEQFF	TGTGCCAGCAGGGGTCTTCCCTGGGATGAGCAGTTCTTC	.	TRBJ2-1	.	TRBV5-4
CARGRGAIWNSPLHF	TGTGCCAGAGGTAGAGGGGCGATTTGGAATTCACCCCTCCACTTT	.	TRBJ1-6	.	TRBV6-4
CASSRGTAERYNSPLHF	TGTGCCAGCAGTCGCGGGACAGCAGAAAGATATAATTCACCCCTCCACTTT	TRBD1	TRBJ1-6	.	TRBV6-6
CASSWGGANLRDEQFF	TGTGCCAGCAGCTGGGGGGGCGCGAACCTTCGGGATGAGCAGTTCTTC	.	TRBJ2-1	.	TRBV9
CASTSGLAAPNEQFF	TGTGCCAGTACCTCGGGACTAGCGGCGCCCAATGAGCAGTTCTTC	TRBD2	TRBJ2-1	.	TRBV19
CAWSSAGELFF	TGTGCCTGGAGTTCTGCCGGGGAGCTGTTTTTT	.	TRBJ2-2	once	TRBV30
CAGGISGGTIEQYF	TGTGCCGGGGGAATTAGCGGGGGGACGATCGAGCAGTACTTC	TRBD2	TRBJ2-7	.	TRBV5-4
CASMGEGVDYGYTF	TGTGCCAGCATGGGAGAAGGGGTGGACTATGGCTACACCTTC	.	TRBJ1-2	.	TRBV2
CASSVSGNRQKLFF	TGTGCCAGCAGCGTTTCTGGGAATCGGCAAAAACTGTTTTTT	.	TRBJ1-4	.	TRBV7-9
CASSLGRTGDFGELFF	TGTGCCAGCAGCTTAGGAAGGACAGGGGATTTCGGGGAGCTGTTTTTT	TRBD1	TRBJ2-2	.	TRBV11-2
CASSPMTGSVTEAFF	TGTGCCAGCAGCCCAATGACAGGGTCGGTCACTGAAGCTTTCTTT	TRBD1	TRBJ1-1	.	TRBV7-7
CASRKGDSSYEQYF	TGCGCCAGCAGAAAAGGGGACAGCTCCTACGAGCAGTACTTC	TRBD1	TRBJ2-7	.	TRBV10-2
CASNPEGAAEAFF	TGTGCCAGCAACCCCGAGGGGGCCGCTGAAGCTTTCTTT	TRBD1	TRBJ1-1	.	TRBV2
CASSSGQFNQPQHF	TGTGCCAGCAGCTCGGGACAGTTCAATCAGCCCCAGCATTTT	TRBD1	TRBJ1-5	.	TRBV7-9
CASSPPSQDAYGYTF	TGTGCCAGCTCACCACCGTCGCAGGACGCCTATGGCTACACCTTC	.	TRBJ1-2	.	TRBV18
CASSHGSGAEGYTF	TGCGCCAGCAGCCATGGGTCCGGGGCGGAGGGCTACACCTTC	.	TRBJ1-2	.	TRBV4-3
CASSNRTDTQYF	TGTGCCAGTAGTAACCGCACAGATACGCAGTATTTT	.	TRBJ2-3	.	TRBV19
CASSLQQGNTEAFF	TGTGCCAGCAGCCTCCAACAGGGCAACACTGAAGCTTTCTTT	.	TRBJ1-1	.	TRBV7-9
CASIQGQGAGGTEAFF	TGTGCCAGCATCCAGGGACAGGGGGCGGGAGGAACTGAAGCTTTCTTT	TRBD1	TRBJ1-1	.	TRBV2
CAISESGTGPEQYF	TGTGCCATCAGTGAGTCGGGGACAGGGCCCGAGCAGTACTTC	TRBD1	TRBJ2-7	.	TRBV10-3
CASSRGQGDGYEQYF	TGCGCCAGCAGCCGAGGTCAGGGGGACGGCTACGAGCAGTACTTC	TRBD1	TRBJ2-7	.	TRBV4-1
CASSFGGARNTIYF	TGTGCCAGCAGTTTCGGGGGGGCAAGGAACACCATATATTTT	.	TRBJ1-3	few	TRBV6-5
CSVGIDRGHKQYF	TGCAGCGTCGGCATTGACAGGGGGCATAAGCAGTACTTC	TRBD1	TRBJ2-7	.	TRBV29-1
CASSQGRVSQRLSGANVLTF	TGCGCCAGCAGCCAAGGGAGAGTGTCACAGCGACTATCTGGGGCCAACGTCCTGACTTTC	.	TRBJ2-6	once	TRBV4-3
CASNPTSGGPSTGELFF	TGTGCCAGTAACCCGACTAGCGGGGGCCCTAGTACCGGGGAGCTGTTTTTT	TRBD2	TRBJ2-2	.	TRBV19
CASSLFWGTDLQAFF	TGTGCCAGCAGTTTATTTTGGGGGACAGACTTACAAGCTTTCTTT	TRBD1	TRBJ1-1	.	TRBV28
CASSPRSGNTIYF	TGTGCCAGCAGCCCTCGTTCCGGAAACACCATATATTTT	.	TRBJ1-3	.	TRBV7-3
CASSLSGGLSNQPQHF	TGTGCCAGCAGCCTCAGCGGGGGTCTCAGCAATCAGCCCCAGCATTTT	.	TRBJ1-5	.	TRBV7-2
CASSLGRGGYNEQFF	TGTGCCAGCAGCTTAGGTCGGGGTGGCTACAATGAGCAGTTCTTC	.	TRBJ2-1	.	TRBV7-9
CAWSKGGDTEAFF	TGTGCCTGGAGTAAGGGCGGTGACACTGAAGCTTTCTTT	.	TRBJ1-1	.	TRBV30
CASSEDGQAWSNQPQHF	TGTGCCAGCAGTGAAGACGGGCAGGCCTGGAGTAATCAGCCCCAGCATTTT	.	TRBJ1-5	few	TRBV6-1
CASTKTGTNEQFF	TGTGCCAGCACCAAGACAGGGACAAATGAGCAGTTCTTC	TRBD1	TRBJ2-1	.	TRBV6-5
CASSECDRGRQPQHF	TGCGCCAGCAGTGAGTGTGACAGGGGCCGTCAGCCCCAGCATTTT	TRBD1	TRBJ1-5	.	TRBV10-1
CATSDQGQGSYEQYF	TGTGCCACCAGTGACCAAGGACAGGGGTCCTACGAGCAGTACTTC	TRBD1	TRBJ2-7	.	TRBV24-1
CASSRTAYEQYF	TGTGCCAGCAGCCGGACAGCATACGAGCAGTACTTC	.	TRBJ2-7	.	TRBV9
CASSTPPGHNEQFF	TGTGCCAGCAGCACCCCCCCGGGGCACAATGAGCAGTTCTTC	.	TRBJ2-1	.	TRBV7-2
CASTWGRGSSYEQYF	TGTGCCAGCACCTGGGGGAGGGGGTCCTCCTACGAGCAGTACTTC	.	TRBJ2-7	.	TRBV28
CASSSGVLREQYF	TGCGCCAGCAGTTCGGGTGTCCTCCGTGAGCAGTACTTC	.	TRBJ2-7	.	TRBV4-1
CASSETRGYNEQFF	TGTGCCAGCAGTGAGACTAGGGGTTACAATGAGCAGTTCTTC	.	TRBJ2-1	.	TRBV6-1
CASSLVGDEQFF	TGTGCCAGCAGCTTAGTAGGGGATGAGCAGTTCTTC	.	TRBJ2-1	.	TRBV7-9
CASSITPFRGDYGYTF	TGTGCCAGTAGTATTACCCCCTTTCGGGGTGACTATGGCTACACCTTC	.	TRBJ1-2	.	TRBV19
CASSKGGLAPGEQFF	TGTGCCAGCAGCAAAGGGGGACTAGCGCCGGGTGAGCAGTTCTTC	TRBD2	TRBJ2-1	once	TRBV3-1/TRBV3-2
CASSPERPDEAFF	TGCGCCAGCAGCCCCGAGAGGCCCGATGAAGCTTTCTTT	.	TRBJ1-1	.	TRBV5-1
CASSPPEGFQETQYF	TGTGCCAGCTCACCACCGGAAGGGTTCCAAGAGACCCAGTACTTC	.	TRBJ2-5	.	TRBV18